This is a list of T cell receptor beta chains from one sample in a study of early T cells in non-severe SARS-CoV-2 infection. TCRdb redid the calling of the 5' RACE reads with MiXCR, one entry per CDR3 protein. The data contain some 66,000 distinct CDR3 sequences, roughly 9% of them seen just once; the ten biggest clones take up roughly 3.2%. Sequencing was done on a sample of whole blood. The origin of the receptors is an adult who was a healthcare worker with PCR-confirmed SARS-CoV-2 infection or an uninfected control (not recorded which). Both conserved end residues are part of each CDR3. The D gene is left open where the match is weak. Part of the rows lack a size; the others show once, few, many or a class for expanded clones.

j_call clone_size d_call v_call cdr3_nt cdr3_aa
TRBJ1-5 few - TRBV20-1 TGCAGTGCTAGTGTTACTACCCAAAATCAGCCCCAGCATTTT CSASVTTQNQPQHF
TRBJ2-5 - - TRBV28 TGTGCCAGCAGTTTAGGGGGTAGCGGAAACCAAGAGACCCAGTACTTC CASSLGGSGNQETQYF
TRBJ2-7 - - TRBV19 TGTGCCAGTAGTCCACAGGGCTTTGCCTACGAGCAGTACTTC CASSPQGFAYEQYF
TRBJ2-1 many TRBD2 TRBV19 TGTGCCAGTAGTACCGGACTAGCCTCCTACAATGAGCAGTTCTTC CASSTGLASYNEQFF
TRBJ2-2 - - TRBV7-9 TGTGCCAGCAGCTTAGAAGTAGGATATCCGAACACCGGGGAGCTGTTTTTT CASSLEVGYPNTGELFF
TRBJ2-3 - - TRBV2 TGTGCCAGCACCCTATGGGGCCCAGATACGCAGTATTTT CASTLWGPDTQYF
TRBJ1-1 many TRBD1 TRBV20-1 TGCAGTGCGGACAGGGGCAAGGACACTGAAGCTTTCTTT CSADRGKDTEAFF
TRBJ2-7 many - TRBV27 TGTGCCAGCAGTCCACGGAACTCCTACGAGCAGTACTTC CASSPRNSYEQYF
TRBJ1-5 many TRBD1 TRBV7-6 TGTGCCAGCAGCTCACGGCAGGGGGACCTCAGGCAGCATTTT CASSSRQGDLRQHF
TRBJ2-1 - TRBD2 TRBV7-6 TGTGCCAGCAGCTTACCGTTGGTAGCGGGAGGCCCCTACAATGAGCAGTTCTTC CASSLPLVAGGPYNEQFF
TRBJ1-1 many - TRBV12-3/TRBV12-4 TGTGCCAGCAGTCTACAGGGAACGAACACTGAAGCTTTCTTT CASSLQGTNTEAFF
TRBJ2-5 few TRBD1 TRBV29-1 TGCAGCGTTGAAGATCTCCCGACAGGGGCCGTCGCATACTTC CSVEDLPTGAVAYF
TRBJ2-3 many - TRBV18 TGTGCCAGCTCACCGGGTGGCAGGACCCATACGCAGTATTTT CASSPGGRTHTQYF
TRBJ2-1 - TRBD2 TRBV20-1 TGCAGTGCTAGGCTCACTAGCGGGAGGACGGGCAATGAGCAGTTCTTC CSARLTSGRTGNEQFF
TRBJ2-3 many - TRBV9 TGTGCCAGCAGCGTAAGCACAGATACGCAGTATTTT CASSVSTDTQYF
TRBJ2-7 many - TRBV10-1 TGCGCCAGCAGGAGTGGTGACGAGCAGTACTTC CASRSGDEQYF
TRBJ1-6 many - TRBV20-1 TGCAGTGCTAGGGTGATAGACAGGAGCTCCTATAATTCACCCCTCCACTTT CSARVIDRSSYNSPLHF
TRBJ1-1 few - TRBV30 TGTGCCTGGTCACGGGGAACTAACACTGAAGCTTTCTTT CAWSRGTNTEAFF
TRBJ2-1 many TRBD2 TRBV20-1 TGCAGTGCAACCGGGACTAGGCGCCAGCACAATGAGCAGTTCTTC CSATGTRRQHNEQFF
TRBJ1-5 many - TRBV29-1 TGCAGCGTTGTCCTGGAAGAAGGAAATCAGCCCCAGCATTTT CSVVLEEGNQPQHF
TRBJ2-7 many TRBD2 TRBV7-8 TGTGCCAGCAGTTCCGGGACTAGCGGTTACGAGCAGTACTTC CASSSGTSGYEQYF
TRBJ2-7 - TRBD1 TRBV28 TGTGCCAGCAGTTTTGGGGACAGGTTCTACGAGCAGTACTTC CASSFGDRFYEQYF